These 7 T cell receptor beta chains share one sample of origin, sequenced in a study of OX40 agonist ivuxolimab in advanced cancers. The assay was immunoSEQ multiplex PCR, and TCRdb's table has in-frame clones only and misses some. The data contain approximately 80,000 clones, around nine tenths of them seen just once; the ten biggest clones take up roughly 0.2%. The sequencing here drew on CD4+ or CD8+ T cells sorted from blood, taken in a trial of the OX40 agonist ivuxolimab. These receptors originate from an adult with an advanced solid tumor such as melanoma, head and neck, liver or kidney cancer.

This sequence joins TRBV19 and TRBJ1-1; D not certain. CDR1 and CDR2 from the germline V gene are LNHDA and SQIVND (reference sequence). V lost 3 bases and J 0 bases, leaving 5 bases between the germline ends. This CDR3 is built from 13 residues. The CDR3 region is CASSMRVNTEAFF. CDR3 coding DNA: TGTGCCAGTAGTATGAGGGTGAACACTGAAGCTTTCTTT.

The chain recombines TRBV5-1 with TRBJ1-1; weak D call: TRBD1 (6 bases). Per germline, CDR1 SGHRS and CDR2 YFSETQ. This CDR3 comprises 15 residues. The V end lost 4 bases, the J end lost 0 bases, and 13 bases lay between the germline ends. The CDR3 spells CASSPRQVVNTEAFF. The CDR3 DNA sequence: TGCGCCAGCAGCCCGAGACAGGTTGTGAACACTGAAGCTTTCTTT.

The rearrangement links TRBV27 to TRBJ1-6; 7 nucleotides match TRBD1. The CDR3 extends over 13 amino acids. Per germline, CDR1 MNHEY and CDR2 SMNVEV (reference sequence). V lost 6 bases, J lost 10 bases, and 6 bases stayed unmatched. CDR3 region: CASRWDRSSPLHF. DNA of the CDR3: TGTGCCAGCAGGTGGGACAGAAGCTCACCCCTCCACTTT.

For the CDR3, the DNA is TGCGCCAGCAGCTTGGGGCCGGGACCCACGGGGGGCTACACCTTC. Translation gives CASSLGPGPTGGYTF. V usage is TRBV5-1 and J usage is TRBJ1-2; D might be TRBD1 (5 bases). The CDR3 sequence is 15 residues long. In germline, CDR1 is SGHRS, CDR2 YFSETQ. V was shortened by 0 bases and J by 8 bases, with 17 bases between the two germline ends.

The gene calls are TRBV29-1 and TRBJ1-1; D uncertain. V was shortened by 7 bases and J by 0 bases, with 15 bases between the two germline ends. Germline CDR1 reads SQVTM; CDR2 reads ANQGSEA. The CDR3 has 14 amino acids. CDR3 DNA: TGCAGCGCCACCGGACTATCGCTGAACACTGAAGCTTTCTTT. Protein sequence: CSATGLSLNTEAFF.

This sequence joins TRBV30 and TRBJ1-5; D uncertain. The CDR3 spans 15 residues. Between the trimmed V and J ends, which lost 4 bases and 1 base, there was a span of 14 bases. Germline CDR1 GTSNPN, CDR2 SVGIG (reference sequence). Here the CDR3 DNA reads TGTGCCTGGACCCGGAGTGGCCTGAGCAATCAGCCCCAGCATTTT. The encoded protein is CAWTRSGLSNQPQHF.

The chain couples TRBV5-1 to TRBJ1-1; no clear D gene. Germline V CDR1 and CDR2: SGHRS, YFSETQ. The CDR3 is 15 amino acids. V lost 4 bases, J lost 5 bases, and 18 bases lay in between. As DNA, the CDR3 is TGCGCCAGCAGCGTAGTGGCGGACCGCTCAACTGAAGCTTTCTTT. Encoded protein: CASSVVADRSTEAFF.